The sequence of this TCR beta chain was determined in a study of PD-1 blockade in classical Hodgkin lymphoma. For the study at large: Nivolumab dosing for patients was 3 mg/kg, administered intravenously every 2 weeks.

Sequencing was performed with immunoSEQ multiplex PCR; in TCRdb, only in-frame clones are kept and a portion is missing. Found here are some 150,000 clones, under 85% of them singletons; the top ten hold roughly 9.2%. Germline V CDR1 and CDR2: MDHEN, SYDVKM. The CDR3 contains 13 residues. Trimming cost V 4 bases and J 7 bases, with 13 bases left between them. All patients experienced relapse after autologous stem cell transplantation, and brentuximab vedotin exposure was variable. The receptor was derived from a human donor with classical Hodgkin lymphoma. The specimen comprised peripheral blood mononuclear cells (PBMCs), sampled before the second cycle of nivolumab. This sequence joins TRBV28 and TRBJ1-2; no reliable D call. The CDR3 region is CASSSVTRTGYTF. DNA for the CDR3: TGTGCCAGCAGTTCCGTTACGAGGACTGGCTACACCTTC.